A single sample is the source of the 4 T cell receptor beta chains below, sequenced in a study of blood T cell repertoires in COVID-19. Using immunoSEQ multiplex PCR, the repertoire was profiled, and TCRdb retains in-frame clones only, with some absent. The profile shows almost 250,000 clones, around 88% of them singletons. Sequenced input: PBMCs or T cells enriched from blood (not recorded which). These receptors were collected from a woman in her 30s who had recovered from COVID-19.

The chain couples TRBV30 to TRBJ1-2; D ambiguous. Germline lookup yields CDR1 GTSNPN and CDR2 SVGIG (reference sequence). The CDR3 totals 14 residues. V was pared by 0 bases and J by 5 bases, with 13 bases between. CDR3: CAWSVGLEGYGYTF. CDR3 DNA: TGTGCCTGGAGTGTAGGGTTAGAGGGATATGGCTACACCTTC.

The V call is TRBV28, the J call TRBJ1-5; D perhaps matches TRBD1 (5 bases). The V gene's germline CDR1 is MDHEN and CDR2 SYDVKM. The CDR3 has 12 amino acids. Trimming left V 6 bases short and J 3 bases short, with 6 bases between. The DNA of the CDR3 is TGTGCCAGCAGAGGGGTCAATCAGCCCCAGCATTTT. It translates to CASRGVNQPQHF.

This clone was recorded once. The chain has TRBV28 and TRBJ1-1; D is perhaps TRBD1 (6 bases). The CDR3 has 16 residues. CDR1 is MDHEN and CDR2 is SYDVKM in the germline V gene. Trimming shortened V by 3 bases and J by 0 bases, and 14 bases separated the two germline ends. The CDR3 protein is CASSFRIQGLNTEAFF. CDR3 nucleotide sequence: TGTGCCAGCAGTTTCAGAATCCAGGGGCTGAACACTGAAGCTTTCTTT.

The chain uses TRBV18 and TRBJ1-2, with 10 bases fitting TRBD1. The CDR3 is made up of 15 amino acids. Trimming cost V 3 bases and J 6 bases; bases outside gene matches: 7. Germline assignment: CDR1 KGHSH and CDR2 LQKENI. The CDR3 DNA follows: TGTGCCAGCTCACCCGGGACAGGGGAGATGAATGGCTACACCTTC. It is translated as CASSPGTGEMNGYTF.